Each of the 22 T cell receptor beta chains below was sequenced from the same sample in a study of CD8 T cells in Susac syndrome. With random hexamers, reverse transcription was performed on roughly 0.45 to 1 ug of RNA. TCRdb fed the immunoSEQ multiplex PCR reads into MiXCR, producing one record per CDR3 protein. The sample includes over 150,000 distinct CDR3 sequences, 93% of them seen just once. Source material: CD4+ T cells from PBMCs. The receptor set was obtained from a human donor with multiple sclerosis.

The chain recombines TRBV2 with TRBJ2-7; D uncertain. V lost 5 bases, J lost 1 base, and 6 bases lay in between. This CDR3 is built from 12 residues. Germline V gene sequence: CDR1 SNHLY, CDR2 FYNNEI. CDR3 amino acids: CASSIQSYEQYF. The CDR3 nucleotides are TGTGCCAGCAGTATCCAATCCTACGAGCAGTACTTC.

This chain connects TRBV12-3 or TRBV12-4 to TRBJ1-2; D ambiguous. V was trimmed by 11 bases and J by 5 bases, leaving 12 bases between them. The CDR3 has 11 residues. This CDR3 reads CALRTAYGYTF. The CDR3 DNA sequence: TGTGCCCTTCGGACCGCGTATGGCTACACCTTC.

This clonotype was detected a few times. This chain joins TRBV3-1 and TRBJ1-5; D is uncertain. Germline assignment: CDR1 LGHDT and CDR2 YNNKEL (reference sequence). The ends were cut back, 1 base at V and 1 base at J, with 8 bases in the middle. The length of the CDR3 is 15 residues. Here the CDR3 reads CASSQVSGSNQPQHF. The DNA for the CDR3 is TGTGCCAGCAGCCAAGTGTCCGGCAGCAATCAGCCCCAGCATTTT.

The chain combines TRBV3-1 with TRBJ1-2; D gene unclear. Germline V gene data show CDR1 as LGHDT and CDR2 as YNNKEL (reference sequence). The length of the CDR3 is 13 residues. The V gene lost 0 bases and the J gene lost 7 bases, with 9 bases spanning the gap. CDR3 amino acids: CASSQDSQSGYTF. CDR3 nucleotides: TGTGCCAGCAGCCAAGATAGTCAGTCTGGCTACACCTTC.

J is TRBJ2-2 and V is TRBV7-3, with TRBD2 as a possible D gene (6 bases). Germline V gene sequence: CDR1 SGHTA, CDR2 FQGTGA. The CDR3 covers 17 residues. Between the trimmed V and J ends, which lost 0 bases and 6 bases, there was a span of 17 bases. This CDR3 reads CASSLTPTFGTAGELFF. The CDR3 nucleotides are TGTGCCAGCAGCTTAACGCCCACCTTCGGGACTGCCGGGGAGCTGTTTTTT.

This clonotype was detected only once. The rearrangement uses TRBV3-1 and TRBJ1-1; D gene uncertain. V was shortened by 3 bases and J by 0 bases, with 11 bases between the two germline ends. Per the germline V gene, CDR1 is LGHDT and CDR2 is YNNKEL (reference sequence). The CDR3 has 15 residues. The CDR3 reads CASSHLAIMNTEAFF. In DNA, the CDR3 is TGTGCCAGCAGCCATCTAGCGATCATGAACACTGAAGCTTTCTTT.

The CDR3 DNA is TGTGCCAGCAGGCTCAGGGACTATAGCACAGATACGCAGTATTTT. This sequence encodes CASRLRDYSTDTQYF. The chain links TRBV6-1 to TRBJ2-3, with TRBD2 matching over 7 bases. Germline lookup yields CDR1 MNHNS and CDR2 SASEGT. The CDR3 covers 15 residues. Unmatched junction bases numbered 6, after V lost 6 bases and J lost 0 bases.

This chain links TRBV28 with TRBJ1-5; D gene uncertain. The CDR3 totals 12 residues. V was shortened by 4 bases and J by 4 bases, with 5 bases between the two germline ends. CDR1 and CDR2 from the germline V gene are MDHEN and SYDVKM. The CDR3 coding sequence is TGTGCCAGCAGTTGGGTTAATCAGCCCCAGCATTTT. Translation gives CASSWVNQPQHF.

The CDR3, as DNA: TGTGCCAGCAGAGTCCCTAGCGGGGGGGCCATCGGGGAGCTGTTTTTT. Protein sequence: CASRVPSGGAIGELFF. V gene TRBV2 combines with J gene TRBJ2-2, with 12 bases identical to TRBD2. Per the germline V gene, CDR1 is SNHLY and CDR2 is FYNNEI. This CDR3 has 16 residues. V was pared by 6 bases and J by 7 bases, with 9 bases of the junction left unmatched.

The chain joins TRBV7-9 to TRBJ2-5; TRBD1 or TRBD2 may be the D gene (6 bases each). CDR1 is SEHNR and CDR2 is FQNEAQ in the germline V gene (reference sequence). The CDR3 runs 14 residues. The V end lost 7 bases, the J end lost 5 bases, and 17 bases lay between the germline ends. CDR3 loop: CASTQWGAGETQYF. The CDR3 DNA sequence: TGTGCCAGCACTCAGTGGGGGGCTGGGGAGACCCAGTACTTC.

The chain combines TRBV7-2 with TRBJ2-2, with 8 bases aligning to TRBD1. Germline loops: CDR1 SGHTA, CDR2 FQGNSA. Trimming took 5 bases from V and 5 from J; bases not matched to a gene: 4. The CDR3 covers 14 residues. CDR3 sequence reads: CASSTDRDTGELFF. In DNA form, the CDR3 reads TGTGCCAGCAGCACGGACAGGGATACCGGGGAGCTGTTTTTT.

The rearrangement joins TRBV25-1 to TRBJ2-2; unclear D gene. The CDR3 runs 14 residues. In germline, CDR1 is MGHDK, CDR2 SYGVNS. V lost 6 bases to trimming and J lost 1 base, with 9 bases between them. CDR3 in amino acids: CASRARRNTGELFF. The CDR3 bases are TGTGCCAGCAGGGCCAGGAGGAACACCGGGGAGCTGTTTTTT.

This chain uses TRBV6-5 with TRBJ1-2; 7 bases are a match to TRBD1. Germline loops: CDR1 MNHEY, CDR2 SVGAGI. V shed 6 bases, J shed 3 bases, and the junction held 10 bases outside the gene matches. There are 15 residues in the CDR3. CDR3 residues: CASSPIRTGDYGYTF. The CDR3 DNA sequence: TGTGCCAGCAGCCCAATTAGGACAGGAGACTATGGCTACACCTTC.

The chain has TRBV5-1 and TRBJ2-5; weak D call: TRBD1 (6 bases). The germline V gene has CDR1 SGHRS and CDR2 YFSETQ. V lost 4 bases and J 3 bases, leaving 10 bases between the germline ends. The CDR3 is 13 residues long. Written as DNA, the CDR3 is TGCGCCAGCAGCATTTCAGGGGAAGAGACCCAGTACTTC. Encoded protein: CASSISGEETQYF.

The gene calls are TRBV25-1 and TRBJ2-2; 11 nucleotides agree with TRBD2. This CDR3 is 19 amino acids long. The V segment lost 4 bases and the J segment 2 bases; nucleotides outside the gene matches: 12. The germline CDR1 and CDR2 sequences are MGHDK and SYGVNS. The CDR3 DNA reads TGTGCCAGCAGTGCATCGACGGGACTAGCGGCTGGTAACACCGGGGAGCTGTTTTTT. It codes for CASSASTGLAAGNTGELFF.

The CDR3 here is CASSQDRGTKNYGYTF. The CDR3 nucleotides are TGTGCCAGCAGCCAAGATCGGGGGACAAAGAACTATGGCTACACCTTC. The V call is TRBV3-1, the J call TRBJ1-2, with D maybe TRBD1 (6 bases). The length of the CDR3 is 16 residues. CDR1 LGHDT and CDR2 YNNKEL come from the germline V gene (reference sequence). Trimming left V 0 bases short and J 2 bases short, with 13 bases between.

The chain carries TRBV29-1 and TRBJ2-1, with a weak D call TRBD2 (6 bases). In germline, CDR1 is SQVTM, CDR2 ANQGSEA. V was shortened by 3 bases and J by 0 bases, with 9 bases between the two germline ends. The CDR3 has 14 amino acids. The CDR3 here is CSVEGLYSYNEQFF. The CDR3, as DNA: TGCAGCGTTGAGGGACTCTACTCCTACAATGAGCAGTTCTTC.

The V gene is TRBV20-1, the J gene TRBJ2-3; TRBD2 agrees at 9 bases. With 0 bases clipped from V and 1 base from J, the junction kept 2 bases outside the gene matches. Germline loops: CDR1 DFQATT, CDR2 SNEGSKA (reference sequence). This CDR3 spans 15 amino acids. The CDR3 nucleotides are TGCAGTGCTAGAGATGCTAGCGGGGGCACAGATACGCAGTATTTT. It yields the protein CSARDASGGTDTQYF.

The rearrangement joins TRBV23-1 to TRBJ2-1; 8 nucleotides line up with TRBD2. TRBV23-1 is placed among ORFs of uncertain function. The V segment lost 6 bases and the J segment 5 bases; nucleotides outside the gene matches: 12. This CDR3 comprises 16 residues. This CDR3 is CASSPTGGRPDNEQFF. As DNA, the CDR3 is TGCGCCAGCAGCCCAACGGGGGGGCGGCCGGACAATGAGCAGTTCTTC.

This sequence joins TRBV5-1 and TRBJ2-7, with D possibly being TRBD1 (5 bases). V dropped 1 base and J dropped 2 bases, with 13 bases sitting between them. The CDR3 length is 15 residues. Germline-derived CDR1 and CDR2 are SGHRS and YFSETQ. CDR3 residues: CASSLLGQVTYEQYF. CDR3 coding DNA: TGCGCCAGCAGCTTGCTGGGGCAAGTTACCTACGAGCAGTACTTC.

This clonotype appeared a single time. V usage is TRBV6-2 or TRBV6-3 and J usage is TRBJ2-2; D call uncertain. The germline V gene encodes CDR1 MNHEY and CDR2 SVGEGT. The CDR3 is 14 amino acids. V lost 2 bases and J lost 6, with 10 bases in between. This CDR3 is CASSYSLAPGELFF. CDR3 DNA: TGTGCCAGCAGTTACAGCTTGGCACCCGGGGAGCTGTTTTTT.

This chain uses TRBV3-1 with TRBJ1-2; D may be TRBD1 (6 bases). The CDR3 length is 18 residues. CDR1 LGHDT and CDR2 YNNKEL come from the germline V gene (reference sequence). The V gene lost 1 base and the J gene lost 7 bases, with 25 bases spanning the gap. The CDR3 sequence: CASSQGWGQGIGKGGYTF. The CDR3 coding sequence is TGTGCCAGCAGCCAAGGCTGGGGGCAGGGAATAGGAAAAGGTGGCTACACCTTC. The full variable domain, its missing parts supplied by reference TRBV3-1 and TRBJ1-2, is DTAVSQTPKYLVTQMGNDKSIKCEQNLGHDTMYWYKQDSKKFLKIMFSYNNKELIINETVPNRFSPKSPDKAHLNLHINSLELGDSAVYFCASSQGWGQGIGKGGYTFGSGTRLTVV.